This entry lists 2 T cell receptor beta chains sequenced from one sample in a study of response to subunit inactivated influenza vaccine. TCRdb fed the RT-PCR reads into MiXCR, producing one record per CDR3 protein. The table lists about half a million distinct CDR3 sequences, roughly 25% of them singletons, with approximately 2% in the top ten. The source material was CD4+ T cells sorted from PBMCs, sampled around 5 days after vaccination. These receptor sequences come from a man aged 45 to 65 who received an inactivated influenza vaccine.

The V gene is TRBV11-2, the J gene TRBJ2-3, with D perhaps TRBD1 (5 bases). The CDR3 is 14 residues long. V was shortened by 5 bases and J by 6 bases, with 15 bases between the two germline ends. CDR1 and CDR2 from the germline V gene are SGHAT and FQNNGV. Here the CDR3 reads CASSPGSKQDTQYF. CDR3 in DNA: TGTGCCAGCAGCCCAGGGTCAAAACAGGATACGCAGTATTTT.

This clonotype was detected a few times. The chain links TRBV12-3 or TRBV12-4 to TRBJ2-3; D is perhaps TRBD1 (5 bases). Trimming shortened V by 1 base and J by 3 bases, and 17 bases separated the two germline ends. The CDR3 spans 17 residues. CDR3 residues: CASSLGPGFFETDTQYF. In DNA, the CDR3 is TGTGCCAGCAGTTTAGGGCCAGGGTTCTTTGAAACAGATACGCAGTATTTT.